This TCR beta chain was found in a study of somatic mutations in cytotoxic T cells in rheumatoid arthritis. Overall study findings and caveats: Comparison of CD8+ T-cell clonality between rheumatoid arthritis patients and age-matched healthy controls yielded no significant difference. For rheumatoid arthritis patients, CD8+ clonality increased with age, whereas it did not in healthy controls. Nobody knew which antigens the expanded CD8+ clones targeted.

A word on this clone: Its target is unknown.

J was trimmed by 4 bases and V by 5 bases; bases with no gene match: 4. The V gene's germline CDR1 is MNHNS and CDR2 SASEGT. CDR3 length: 13 residues. Libraries were prepared by immunoSEQ multiplex PCR; TCRdb keeps only in-frame clonotypes and omits some of them. The sample records 2,500 to 3,500 clones, roughly 92% being singletons. Sequencing was carried out using CD8+ T cells sorted from blood. The chain carries TRBV6-1 and TRBJ2-7, with 8 bases fitting TRBD1. The source is a woman between 18 and 30 years old with rheumatoid arthritis. The DNA for the CDR3 is TGTGCCAGCAGTTTCGACAGGGGATACGAGCAGTACTTC. The encoded protein is CASSFDRGYEQYF.